One and the same sample provided the 3 T cell receptor beta chains below, sequenced in a study of blood T cell repertoires in COVID-19. Only in-frame clones appear in the TCRdb table, and some are missing; sequencing was by immunoSEQ multiplex PCR. The sample holds around 400,000 clones, roughly nine tenths seen once. Sequencing was done on a sample of PBMCs or T cells enriched from blood (not recorded which). These receptors came from a woman in her thirties or forties who had been exposed to COVID-19.

The rearrangement joins TRBV7-9 to TRBJ1-5; D might be TRBD1 (6 bases). The CDR3 loop spans 18 amino acids. CDR1 is SEHNR, CDR2 FQNEAQ, per germline (reference sequence). V was trimmed by 1 base and J by 0 bases, leaving 16 bases between them. CDR3 nucleotides: TGTGCCAGCAGCTTAGGAGGGGGGGCTAGTCCTAGCAATCAGCCCCAGCATTTT. It yields the protein CASSLGGGASPSNQPQHF.

The chain employs TRBV25-1 and TRBJ1-4; D unresolved. This CDR3 comprises 15 residues. The V gene lost 3 bases and the J gene lost 4 bases, with 12 bases spanning the gap. CDR1 is MGHDK, CDR2 SYGVNS, per germline. The CDR3 is CASSDGKSLNEKLFF. For the CDR3, the DNA is TGTGCCAGCAGTGACGGGAAGAGTCTTAATGAAAAACTGTTTTTT.

Worth noting for this clone: This sample also contains other DNA sequences that code for the same CDR3. The chain recombines TRBV18 with TRBJ1-1; possible D gene TRBD1, 6 bases. Trimming pared 3 bases from V and 2 bases from J, leaving 7 bases between. CDR1 and CDR2 from the germline V gene are KGHSH and LQKENI. The CDR3 consists of 13 residues. The CDR3 sequence: CASSPTGNTEAFF. The CDR3 nucleotides are TGTGCCAGCTCACCGACAGGTAACACTGAAGCTTTCTTT.